This TCR beta chain stems from a study of cytomegalovirus exposure and HLA in healthy donors. Study-wide points: Most subjects had HLA-A and HLA-B alleles reportedly predicted accurately by TCR beta sequences.

Comments on this clone: Its specificity is unknown.

CDR3 length: 15 amino acids. Trimming removed 6 bases from V and 0 bases from J, with 12 bases in between. The germline gives CDR1 SGHAT, CDR2 FQNNGV. This PCR relied on a set of 60 Vbeta primers and 13 Jbeta primers. Only in-frame clones appear in the TCRdb table, and some are missing; sequencing was by immunoSEQ multiplex PCR. The sample lists 90,000 or so clones; about 80% were seen once. The gene calls are TRBV11-2 and TRBJ2-1; D is uncertain. The clonotype originates from a man in his forties or fifties in good health and CMV-seropositive. Sample: PBMCs. This chain's CDR3 is CASSVTRSSYNEQFF. The CDR3 nucleotides read TGTGCCAGCAGTGTTACTCGGAGCTCCTACAATGAGCAGTTCTTC.